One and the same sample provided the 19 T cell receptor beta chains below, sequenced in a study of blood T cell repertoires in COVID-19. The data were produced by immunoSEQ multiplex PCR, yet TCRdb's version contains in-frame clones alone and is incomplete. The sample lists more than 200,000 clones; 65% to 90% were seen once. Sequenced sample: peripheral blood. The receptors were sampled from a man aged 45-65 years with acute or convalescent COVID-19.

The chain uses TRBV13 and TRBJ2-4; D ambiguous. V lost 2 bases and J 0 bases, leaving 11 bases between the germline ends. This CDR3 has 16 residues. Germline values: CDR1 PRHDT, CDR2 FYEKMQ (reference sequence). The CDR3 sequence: CASSLLHGRAKNIQYF. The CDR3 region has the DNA TGTGCCAGCAGCTTACTTCACGGTCGAGCCAAAAACATTCAGTACTTC.

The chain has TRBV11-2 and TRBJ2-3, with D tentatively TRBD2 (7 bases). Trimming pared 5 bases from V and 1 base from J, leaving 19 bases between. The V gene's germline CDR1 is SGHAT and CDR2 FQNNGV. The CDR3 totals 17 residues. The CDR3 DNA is TGTGCCAGCAGCCCGAGCCCCCCGGGGGGCGGCACAGATACGCAGTATTTT. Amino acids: CASSPSPPGGGTDTQYF.

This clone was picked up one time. DNA of the CDR3: TGTGCCAGCAGCATAAGACAGGGTGGCTACGAGCAGTACTTC. This sequence encodes CASSIRQGGYEQYF. The gene calls are TRBV28 and TRBJ2-7; 7 nucleotides match TRBD1. Germline CDR1 and CDR2: MDHEN and SYDVKM. Losses at the gene ends were 6 bases for V and 3 bases for J; bases not matched to a gene: 8. This CDR3 contains 14 residues.

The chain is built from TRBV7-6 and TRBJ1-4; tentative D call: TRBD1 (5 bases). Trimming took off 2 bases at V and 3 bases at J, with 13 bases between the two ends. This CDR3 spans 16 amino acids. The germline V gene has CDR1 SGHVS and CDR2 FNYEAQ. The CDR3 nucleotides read TGTGCCAGCAGCTTATGGACGGGGGAGGCTAATGAAAAACTGTTTTTT. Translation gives CASSLWTGEANEKLFF.

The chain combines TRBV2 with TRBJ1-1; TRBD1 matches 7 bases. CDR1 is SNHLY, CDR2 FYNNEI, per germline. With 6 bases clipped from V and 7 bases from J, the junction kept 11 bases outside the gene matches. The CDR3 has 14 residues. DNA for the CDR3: TGTGCCAGCAGCACCGGGGACAGACCGTTTGAAGCTTTCTTT. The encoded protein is CASSTGDRPFEAFF.

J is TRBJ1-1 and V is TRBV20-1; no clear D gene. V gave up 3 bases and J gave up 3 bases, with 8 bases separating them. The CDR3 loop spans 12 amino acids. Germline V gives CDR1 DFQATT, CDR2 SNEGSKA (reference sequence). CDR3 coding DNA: TGCAGTGCTAGTCGCTACGACACTGAAGCTTTCTTT. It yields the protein CSASRYDTEAFF.

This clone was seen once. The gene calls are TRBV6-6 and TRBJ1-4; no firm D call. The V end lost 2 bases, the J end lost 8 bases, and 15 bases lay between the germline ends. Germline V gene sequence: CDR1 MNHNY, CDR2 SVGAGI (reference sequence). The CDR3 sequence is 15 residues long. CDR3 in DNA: TGTGCCAGCAGTTACGTAACCGCAAGAGGAGAAAAACTGTTTTTT. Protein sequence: CASSYVTARGEKLFF.

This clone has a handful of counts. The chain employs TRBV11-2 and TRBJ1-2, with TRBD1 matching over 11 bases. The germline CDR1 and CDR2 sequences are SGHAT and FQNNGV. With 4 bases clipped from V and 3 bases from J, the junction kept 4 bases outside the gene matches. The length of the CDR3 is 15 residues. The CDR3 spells CASSSPGQGDYGYTF. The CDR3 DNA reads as TGTGCCAGCAGCTCTCCGGGACAGGGGGACTATGGCTACACCTTC.

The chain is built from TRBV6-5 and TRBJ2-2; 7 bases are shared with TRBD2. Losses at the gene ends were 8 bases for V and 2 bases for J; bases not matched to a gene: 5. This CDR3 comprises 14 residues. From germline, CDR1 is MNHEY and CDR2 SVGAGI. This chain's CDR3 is CASGRAHNTGELFF. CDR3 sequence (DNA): TGTGCCAGCGGGAGGGCCCATAACACCGGGGAGCTGTTTTTT.

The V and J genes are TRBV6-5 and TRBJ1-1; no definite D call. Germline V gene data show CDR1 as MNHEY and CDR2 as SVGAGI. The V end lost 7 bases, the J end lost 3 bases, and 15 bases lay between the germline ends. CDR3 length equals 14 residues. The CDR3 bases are TGTGCCAGCACCCCCTGGCCAGAGGACACTGAAGCTTTCTTT. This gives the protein CASTPWPEDTEAFF.

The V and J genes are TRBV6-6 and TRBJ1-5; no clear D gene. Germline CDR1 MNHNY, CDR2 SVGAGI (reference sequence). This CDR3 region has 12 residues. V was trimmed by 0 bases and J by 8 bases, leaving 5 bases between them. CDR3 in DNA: TGTGCCAGCAGTTACTCCCCGGAGCCCCAGCATTTT. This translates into CASSYSPEPQHF.

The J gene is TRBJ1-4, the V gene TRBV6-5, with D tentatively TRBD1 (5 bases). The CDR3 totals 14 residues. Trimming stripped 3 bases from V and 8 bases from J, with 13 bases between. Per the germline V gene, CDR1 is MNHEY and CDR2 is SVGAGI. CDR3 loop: CASSYSAGKEKLFF. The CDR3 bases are TGTGCCAGCAGTTATTCGGCAGGGAAGGAAAAACTGTTTTTT.

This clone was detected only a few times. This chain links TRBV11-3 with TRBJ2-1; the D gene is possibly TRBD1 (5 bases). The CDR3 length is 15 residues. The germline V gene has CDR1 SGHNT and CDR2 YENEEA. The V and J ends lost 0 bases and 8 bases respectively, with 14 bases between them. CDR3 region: CASSLDPTGLDEQFF. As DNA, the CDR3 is TGTGCCAGCAGCTTAGACCCCACAGGTTTGGATGAGCAGTTCTTC.

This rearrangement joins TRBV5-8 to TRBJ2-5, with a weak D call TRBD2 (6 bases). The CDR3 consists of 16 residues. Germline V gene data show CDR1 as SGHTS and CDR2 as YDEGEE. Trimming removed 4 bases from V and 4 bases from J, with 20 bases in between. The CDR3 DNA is TGTGCCAGCAGCGGTGGGGGACTCCGCGGAGGAGAGACCCAGTACTTC. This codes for CASSGGGLRGGETQYF.

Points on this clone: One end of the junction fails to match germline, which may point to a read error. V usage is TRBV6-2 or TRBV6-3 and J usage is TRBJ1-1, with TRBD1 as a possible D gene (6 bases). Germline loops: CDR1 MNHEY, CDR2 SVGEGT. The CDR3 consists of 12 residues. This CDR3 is CASSPRDMGIVF. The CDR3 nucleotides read TGTGCCAGCAGCCCCCGGGACATGGGAATTGTCTTT.

The CDR3 bases are TGTGCCAGCAGCCTAGAATTGGGGGGAAGGAACACTGAAGCTTTCTTT. It is translated as CASSLELGGRNTEAFF. The rearrangement uses TRBV3-1 (or the pseudogene TRBV3-2) and TRBJ1-1, with D possibly TRBD1 on 5 matching bases. Trimming pared 4 bases from V and 1 base from J, leaving 16 bases between. Germline V gives CDR1 LGHDT, CDR2 YNNKEL (reference sequence). The CDR3 extends over 16 amino acids.

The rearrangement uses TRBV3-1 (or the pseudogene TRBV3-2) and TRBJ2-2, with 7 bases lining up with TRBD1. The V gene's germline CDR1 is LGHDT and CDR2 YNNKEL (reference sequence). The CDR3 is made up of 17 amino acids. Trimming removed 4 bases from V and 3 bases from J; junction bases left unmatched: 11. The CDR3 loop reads CASSPGTDPYYTGELFF. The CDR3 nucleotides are TGTGCCAGCAGCCCGGGGACAGACCCTTACTACACCGGGGAGCTGTTTTTT.

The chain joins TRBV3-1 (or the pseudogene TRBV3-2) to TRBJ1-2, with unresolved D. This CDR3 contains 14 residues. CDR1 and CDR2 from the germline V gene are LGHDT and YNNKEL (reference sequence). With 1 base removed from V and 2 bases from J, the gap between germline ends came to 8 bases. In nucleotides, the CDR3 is TGTGCCAGCAGCCAAGGTCTCAGGAACTATGGCTACACCTTC. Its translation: CASSQGLRNYGYTF.

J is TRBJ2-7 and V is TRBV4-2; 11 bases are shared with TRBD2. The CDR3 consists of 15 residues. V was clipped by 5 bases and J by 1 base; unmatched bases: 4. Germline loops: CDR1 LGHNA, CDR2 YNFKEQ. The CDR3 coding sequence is TGTGCCAGCAGCTCCGGGACTAGCGGTTCCTACGAGCAGTACTTC. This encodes CASSSGTSGSYEQYF.